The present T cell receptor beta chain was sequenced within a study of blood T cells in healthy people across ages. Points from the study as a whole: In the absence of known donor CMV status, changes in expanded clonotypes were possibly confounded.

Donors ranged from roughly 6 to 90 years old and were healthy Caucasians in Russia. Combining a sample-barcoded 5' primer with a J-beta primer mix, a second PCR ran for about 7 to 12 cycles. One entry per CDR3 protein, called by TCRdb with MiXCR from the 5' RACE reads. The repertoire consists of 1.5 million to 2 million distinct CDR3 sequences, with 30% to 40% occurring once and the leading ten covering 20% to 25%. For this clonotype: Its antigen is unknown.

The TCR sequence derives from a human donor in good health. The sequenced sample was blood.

This CDR3 reads CSVGLRTGIYEAFF. For the CDR3, the DNA is TGCAGCGTTGGCCTGAGGACAGGGATTTATGAAGCTTTCTTT. The rearrangement joins TRBV29-1 to TRBJ1-1, with 8 bases matching TRBD1. The CDR3 has 14 residues. Germline V CDR1 and CDR2: SQVTM, ANQGSEA. V was clipped by 4 bases and J by 7 bases; unmatched bases: 11. Full variable domain (rest looked up from reference TRBV29-1 and TRBJ1-1): SAVISQKPSRDICQRGTSLTIQCQVDSQVTMMFWYRQQPGQSLTLIATANQGSEATYESGFVIDKFPISRPNLTFSTLTVSNMSPEDSSIYLCSVGLRTGIYEAFFGQGTRLTVV.